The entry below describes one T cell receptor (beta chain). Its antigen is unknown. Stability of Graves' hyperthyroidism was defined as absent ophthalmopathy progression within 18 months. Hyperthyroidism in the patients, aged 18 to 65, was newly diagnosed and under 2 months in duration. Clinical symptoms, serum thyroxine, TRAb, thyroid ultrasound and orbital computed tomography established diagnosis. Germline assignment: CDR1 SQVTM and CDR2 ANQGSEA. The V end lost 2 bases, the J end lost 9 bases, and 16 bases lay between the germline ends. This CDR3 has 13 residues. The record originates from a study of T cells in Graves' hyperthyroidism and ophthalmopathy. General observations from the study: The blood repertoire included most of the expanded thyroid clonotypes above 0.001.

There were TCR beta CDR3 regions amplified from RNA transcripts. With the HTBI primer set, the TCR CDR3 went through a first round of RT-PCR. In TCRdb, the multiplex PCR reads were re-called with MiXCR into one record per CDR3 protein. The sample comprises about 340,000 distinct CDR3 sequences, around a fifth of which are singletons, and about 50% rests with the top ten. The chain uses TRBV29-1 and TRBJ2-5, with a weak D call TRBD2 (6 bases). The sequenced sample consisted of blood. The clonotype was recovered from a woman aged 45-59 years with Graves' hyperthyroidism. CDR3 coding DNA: TGCAGCGTTGAACCGGCCGCTTGGGGGGCCCAGTACTTC. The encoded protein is CSVEPAAWGAQYF. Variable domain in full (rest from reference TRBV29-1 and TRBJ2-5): SAVISQKPSRDICQRGTSLTIQCQVDSQVTMMFWYRQQPGQSLTLIATANQGSEATYESGFVIDKFPISRPNLTFSTLTVSNMSPEDSSIYLCSVEPAAWGAQYFGPGTRLLVL.